These 29 T cell receptor beta chains originate from one sample sequenced in a study of cytomegalovirus exposure and HLA in healthy donors. The PCR had 60 Vbeta and 13 Jbeta primers. TCRdb keeps only in-frame clones here, not all; method: immunoSEQ multiplex PCR. The sample has roughly 130,000 clones, about four fifths seen once. Material for sequencing was PBMCs. The receptors were gathered from a man aged 18 to 29 in good health and CMV-seronegative.

CDR3 DNA sequence: TGTGCCAGCAGCGTCACGCTAGCTCGAAGGTTTGATGAGCAGTTCTTC. Translated, it gives CASSVTLARRFDEQFF. This sequence joins TRBV9 and TRBJ2-1, with D possibly matching TRBD2 (5 bases). Trimming stripped 2 bases from V and 8 bases from J, with 20 bases between. This CDR3 is 16 amino acids long. Germline V gene data show CDR1 as SGDLS and CDR2 as YYNGEE.

The chain recombines TRBV15 with TRBJ2-7; TRBD2 matches 8 bases. The CDR3 loop spans 15 amino acids. V shed 6 bases and J 5 bases; nucleotides not matched to a gene: 12. The germline CDR1 and CDR2 sequences are LNHNV and YYDKDF (reference sequence). The CDR3 here is CATRAKRGGSHEQYF. The CDR3 DNA sequence: TGTGCCACCAGGGCAAAACGGGGGGGATCCCACGAGCAGTACTTC. Combining the CDR3 with reference TRBV15 and TRBJ2-7 gives the whole variable domain DAMVIQNPRYQVTQFGKPVTLSCSQTLNHNVMYWYQQKSSQAPKLLFHYYDKDFNNEADTPDNFQSRRPNTSFCFLDIRSPGLGDTAMYLCATRAKRGGSHEQYFGPGTRLTVT.

The rearrangement uses TRBV2 and TRBJ1-2, with a weak D call TRBD1 (6 bases). The V and J ends lost 6 bases and 8 bases respectively, with 10 bases between them. CDR3 length: 11 amino acids. CDR1 is SNHLY, CDR2 FYNNEI, per germline. The CDR3 bases are TGTGCCAGCAGACAGGGTAGGGGCTACACCTTC. Its translation: CASRQGRGYTF.

The rearrangement links TRBV19 to TRBJ1-5, with D possibly TRBD1 on 6 matching bases. Germline V CDR1 and CDR2: LNHDA, SQIVND (reference sequence). V dropped 7 bases and J dropped 2 bases, with 15 bases sitting between them. The CDR3 sequence is 15 residues long. The CDR3 region is CASTLTGLGNQPQHF. CDR3 nucleotides: TGTGCCAGTACCCTAACAGGGTTGGGCAATCAGCCCCAGCATTTT. Full variable domain (missing parts from reference TRBV19 and TRBJ1-5): DGGITQSPKYLFRKEGQNVTLSCEQNLNHDAMYWYRQDPGQGLRLIYYSQIVNDFQKGDIAEGYSVSREKKESFPLTVTSAQKNPTAFYLCASTLTGLGNQPQHFGDGTRLSIL.

This clone occurred a few times. This CDR3 is CASSRGVTTGELFF. The CDR3 DNA reads as TGTGCCAGCAGCCGCGGGGTAACCACCGGGGAGCTGTTTTTT. The chain links TRBV7-6 to TRBJ2-2; TRBD2 is a possible D gene (6 bases). The V and J ends lost 5 bases and 4 bases respectively, with 11 bases between them. Germline V gene data show CDR1 as SGHVS and CDR2 as FNYEAQ. CDR3 size: 14 residues.

This chain uses TRBV7-2 with TRBJ1-2; 7 bases are shared with TRBD1. CDR1 and CDR2 from the germline V gene are SGHTA and FQGNSA. The trim removed 1 base at V and 5 bases at J, leaving 7 bases unmatched. The length of the CDR3 is 15 residues. The CDR3 sequence: CASSLGTGGGYGYTF. The CDR3 bases are TGTGCCAGCAGCTTAGGGACAGGAGGAGGTTATGGCTACACCTTC.

The chain combines TRBV7-9 with TRBJ1-2; maybe TRBD1 (5 bases). CDR3 size: 13 residues. Germline CDR1 SEHNR, CDR2 FQNEAQ (reference sequence). V lost 0 bases to trimming and J lost 7 bases, with 9 bases between them. The CDR3 region has the DNA TGTGCCAGCAGCTTAGCAGGGGTCTCTGGCTACACCTTC. It translates to CASSLAGVSGYTF. Based on the CDR3 plus reference TRBV7-9 and TRBJ1-2, the full variable domain is DTGVSQNPRHKITKRGQNVTFRCDPISEHNRLYWYRQTLGQGPEFLTYFQNEAQLEKSRLLSDRFSAERPKGSFSTLEIQRTEQGDSAMYLCASSLAGVSGYTFGSGTRLTVV.

This chain uses TRBV7-8 with TRBJ1-1, with 8 positions matching TRBD1. With 4 bases clipped from V and 9 bases from J, the junction kept 7 bases outside the gene matches. Germline loops: CDR1 SGHVS, CDR2 FQNEAQ. There are 13 residues in the CDR3. As DNA, the CDR3 is TGTGCCAGCAGCTCGAGGACAGGGATAAAAGCTTTCTTT. Encoded protein: CASSSRTGIKAFF. The full variable domain, its missing parts supplied by reference TRBV7-8 and TRBJ1-1, is GAGVSQSPRYKVAKRGQDVALRCDPISGHVSLFWYQQALGQGPEFLTYFQNEAQLDKSGLPSDRFFAERPEGSVSTLKIQRTQQEDSAVYLCASSSRTGIKAFFGQGTRLTVV.

The chain links TRBV9 to TRBJ1-2; 7 bases are a match to TRBD1. This CDR3 is 15 amino acids long. The V gene's germline CDR1 is SGDLS and CDR2 YYNGEE. J was trimmed by 4 bases and V by 4 bases; bases with no gene match: 10. The CDR3 here is CASSLRSQGFYGYTF. In nucleotides, the CDR3 is TGTGCCAGCAGCTTAAGATCACAGGGGTTCTATGGCTACACCTTC.

The chain uses TRBV5-1 and TRBJ1-2, with D possibly matching TRBD1 (6 bases). CDR1 is SGHRS and CDR2 is YFSETQ in the germline V gene. V was clipped by 4 bases and J by 8 bases, with 18 bases between them. The CDR3 is 14 amino acids. The CDR3 sequence: CASSEMDSGGGYTF. The CDR3 bases are TGCGCCAGCAGCGAGATGGACAGCGGCGGGGGCTACACCTTC.

The rearrangement joins TRBV12-5 to TRBJ2-1, with D possibly being TRBD1 (5 bases). There are 12 residues in the CDR3. Germline V lookup: CDR1 LGHNT, CDR2 FRNRAP. V was shortened by 3 bases and J by 5 bases, with 5 bases between the two germline ends. The DNA of the CDR3 is TGTGCTAGTGGTTTACAGGACAATGAGCAGTTCTTC. This translates into CASGLQDNEQFF.

The chain links TRBV19 to TRBJ1-2; 7 bases are a match to TRBD1. The trim removed 5 bases at V and 4 bases at J, leaving 4 bases unmatched. Germline V lookup: CDR1 LNHDA, CDR2 SQIVND (reference sequence). The CDR3 is 13 residues long. CDR3 bases: TGTGCCAGTAGTCCGGGACAGACCTATGGCTACACCTTC. This translates into CASSPGQTYGYTF.

The V gene is TRBV5-8, the J gene TRBJ2-2; possibly TRBD2 for D (6 bases). Germline CDR1 is SGHTS and CDR2 is YDEGEE. Trimming pared 2 bases from V and 5 bases from J, leaving 19 bases between. CDR3 length equals 17 residues. Here the CDR3 reads CASSLRPGAELTGELFF. In DNA form, the CDR3 reads TGTGCCAGCAGCTTAAGACCGGGAGCGGAGCTGACCGGGGAGCTGTTTTTT.

Many counts were recorded for this clone. The rearrangement joins TRBV9 to TRBJ2-1; 10 bases agree with TRBD2. Per the germline V gene, CDR1 is SGDLS and CDR2 is YYNGEE. The CDR3 extends over 15 amino acids. V was clipped by 0 bases and J by 8 bases; unmatched bases: 5. The CDR3 spells CASSVAASGSYEQFF. The CDR3 DNA follows: TGTGCCAGCAGCGTAGCGGCTAGCGGGAGTTATGAGCAGTTCTTC.

The chain joins TRBV6-6 to TRBJ2-1, with 8 bases matching TRBD1. V lost 6 bases, J lost 5 bases, and 9 bases stayed unmatched. Germline V gives CDR1 MNHNY, CDR2 SVGAGI (reference sequence). The CDR3 runs to 15 residues. CDR3 sequence: CASSVGWDRNNEQFF. CDR3 bases: TGTGCCAGCAGCGTCGGATGGGACAGGAACAATGAGCAGTTCTTC.

Only a few counts were recorded for this clone. V is TRBV10-3 and J is TRBJ2-7, with TRBD1 matching over 11 bases. Germline values: CDR1 ENHRY, CDR2 SYGVKD. CDR3 length: 15 amino acids. DNA of the CDR3: TGTGCCAGCAGTGAAGGGACAGGGGGCTCCTACGAGCAGTACGTC. Translated: CASSEGTGGSYEQYV.

The chain couples TRBV5-1 to TRBJ2-2, with TRBD2 identical over 9 bases. The CDR3 has 16 residues. Germline CDR1 SGHRS, CDR2 YFSETQ. The J segment lost 6 bases and the V segment lost 4 bases, leaving 10 bases of the junction unmatched. The CDR3 protein is CASSTGGIAGAGELFF. Here the CDR3 DNA reads TGCGCCAGCAGCACCGGGGGAATAGCGGGAGCCGGGGAGCTGTTTTTT. The variable domain in full, with the rest retrieved from reference TRBV5-1 and TRBJ2-2, is KAGVTQTPRYLIKTRGQQVTLSCSPISGHRSVSWYQQTPGQGLQFLFEYFSETQRNKGNFPGRFSGRQFSNSRSEMNVSTLELGDSALYLCASSTGGIAGAGELFFGEGSRLTVL.

This chain joins TRBV5-1 and TRBJ1-5; 8 nucleotides match TRBD1. The length of the CDR3 is 16 residues. Germline V lookup: CDR1 SGHRS, CDR2 YFSETQ. V dropped 2 bases and J dropped 4; count of bases not matched to a gene: 8. This CDR3 reads CASSFQPTGENQPQHF. For the CDR3, the DNA is TGCGCCAGCAGCTTTCAACCGACAGGGGAGAATCAGCCCCAGCATTTT.

CDR3 sequence (DNA): TGTGCCAGCAGCTTCAGACAGTCCGGAGAAACTGAAGCTTTCTTT. This encodes CASSFRQSGETEAFF. J is TRBJ1-1 and V is TRBV7-8; weak D call: TRBD1 (5 bases). The CDR3 totals 15 residues. Trimming removed 3 bases from V and 5 bases from J, with 16 bases in between. Germline V gene lookup returns CDR1 SGHVS and CDR2 FQNEAQ.

This rearrangement joins TRBV21-1 to TRBJ2-7; the table's D call TRBD2 went unverified against the DNA. TRBV21-1 is deemed a pseudogene. CDR3 size: 17 residues. CDR3 bases: TGTGCCAGCAGCAAAGGGCGTGTGGTCGCCGATCCGGGGGAGCAGTACGTC. Its translation: CASSKGRVVADPGEQYV.

The table lists this clone with a count of one. The CDR3, as DNA: TGTGCCAGCAGTCCAACAGGGGGTGCCCTCTACGAGCAGTACTTC. Translating gives CASSPTGGALYEQYF. The rearrangement links TRBV5-4 to TRBJ2-5; 8 bases agree with TRBD1. The J call may be in error: the DNA end matches TRBJ2-7 better. CDR1 is SGHNT, CDR2 YYREEE, per germline (reference sequence). This CDR3 is 15 amino acids long.

V is TRBV14 and J is TRBJ2-5, with TRBD1 matching over 8 bases. The germline V gene has CDR1 SGHDN and CDR2 FVKESK. This CDR3 contains 14 residues. V shed 4 bases, J shed 7 bases, and the junction held 8 bases outside the gene matches. The CDR3 DNA is TGTGCCAGCAGCCGGGGACAGGTGGGACGGACCCAGTACTTC. Protein sequence: CASSRGQVGRTQYF.

This clone was found once. The chain recombines TRBV27 with TRBJ2-7, with TRBD1 matching over 11 bases. From germline, CDR1 is MNHEY and CDR2 SMNVEV (reference sequence). The junction had 4 bases not matched to a gene; V was cut back by 6 bases and J by 3 bases. There are 14 residues in the CDR3. CDR3 nucleotides: TGTGCCAGCAGCCAAGGGACAGGGGGCTACGAGCAGTACTTC. This translates into CASSQGTGGYEQYF.

V gene TRBV5-8 combines with J gene TRBJ2-3; no clear D gene. V shed 0 bases and J shed 4 bases, with 9 bases lying between them. There are 14 residues in the CDR3. The V gene's germline CDR1 is SGHTS and CDR2 YDEGEE. This chain's CDR3 is CASSLAGLADTQYF. For the CDR3, the DNA is TGTGCCAGCAGCTTGGCCGGTTTGGCAGATACGCAGTATTTT.

This chain uses TRBV9 with TRBJ2-3; 9 bases map to TRBD2. The trim removed 7 bases at V and 1 base at J, leaving 7 bases unmatched. The CDR3 has 15 residues. CDR1 and CDR2 from the germline V gene are SGDLS and YYNGEE. CDR3 coding DNA: TGTGCCAGCGGGGGAGCGGGAGGCGGCACAGATACGCAGTATTTT. Translated: CASGGAGGGTDTQYF.

The chain couples TRBV27 to TRBJ2-3; 9 bases line up with TRBD2. The germline V gene has CDR1 MNHEY and CDR2 SMNVEV (reference sequence). The CDR3 length is 18 residues. Trimming removed 0 bases from V and 8 bases from J; junction bases left unmatched: 15. The DNA for the CDR3 is TGTGCCAGCAGTTTATCTAGCCTAGCGGGGCCTGCACAGAGTACGCAGTATTTT. Protein sequence: CASSLSSLAGPAQSTQYF.

The chain carries TRBV5-5 and TRBJ2-7; D ambiguous. Between the trimmed V and J ends, which lost 2 bases and 5 bases, there was a span of 5 bases. Germline CDR1 reads SGHKS; CDR2 reads YYEKEE (reference sequence). The CDR3 runs 11 residues. The CDR3 sequence is CASSFVDEQYF. Here the CDR3 DNA reads TGTGCCAGCAGCTTTGTAGACGAGCAGTACTTC.

The rearrangement links TRBV7-6 to TRBJ1-3; 7 bases match TRBD1. The CDR3 is 16 residues long. After removal of 1 base from V and 2 bases from J, the junction contained 5 bases not matched to a gene. Germline values: CDR1 SGHVS, CDR2 FNYEAQ. The CDR3 sequence is CASSLGPGQTGNTIYF. The CDR3 nucleotides are TGTGCCAGCAGCTTAGGTCCGGGACAGACTGGAAACACCATATATTTT.

The chain combines TRBV6-5 with TRBJ1-6, with 7 bases matching TRBD1. The CDR3 covers 16 residues. With V trimmed by 3 bases and J by 7 bases, 9 bases remained unmatched. Looked up from germline, CDR1 is MNHEY and CDR2 is SVGAGI. CDR3 sequence: CASSYQAGGGNSPLHF. CDR3 coding DNA: TGTGCCAGCAGTTATCAGGCAGGGGGAGGAAATTCACCCCTCCACTTT.